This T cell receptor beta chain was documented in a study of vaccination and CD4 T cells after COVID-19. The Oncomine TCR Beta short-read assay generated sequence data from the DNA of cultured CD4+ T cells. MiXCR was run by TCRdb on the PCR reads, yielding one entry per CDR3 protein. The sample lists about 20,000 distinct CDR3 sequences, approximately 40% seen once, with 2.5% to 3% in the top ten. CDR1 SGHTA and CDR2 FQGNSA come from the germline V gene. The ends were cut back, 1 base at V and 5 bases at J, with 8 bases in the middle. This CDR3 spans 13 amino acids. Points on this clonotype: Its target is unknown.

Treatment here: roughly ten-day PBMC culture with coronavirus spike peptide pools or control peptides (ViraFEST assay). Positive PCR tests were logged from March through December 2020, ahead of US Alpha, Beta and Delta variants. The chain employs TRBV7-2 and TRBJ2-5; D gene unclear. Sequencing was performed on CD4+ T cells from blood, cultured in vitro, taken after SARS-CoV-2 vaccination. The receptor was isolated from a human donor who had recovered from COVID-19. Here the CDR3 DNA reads TGTGCCAGCAGCTTAGGATCCCGGGAGACCCAGTACTTC. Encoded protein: CASSLGSRETQYF.